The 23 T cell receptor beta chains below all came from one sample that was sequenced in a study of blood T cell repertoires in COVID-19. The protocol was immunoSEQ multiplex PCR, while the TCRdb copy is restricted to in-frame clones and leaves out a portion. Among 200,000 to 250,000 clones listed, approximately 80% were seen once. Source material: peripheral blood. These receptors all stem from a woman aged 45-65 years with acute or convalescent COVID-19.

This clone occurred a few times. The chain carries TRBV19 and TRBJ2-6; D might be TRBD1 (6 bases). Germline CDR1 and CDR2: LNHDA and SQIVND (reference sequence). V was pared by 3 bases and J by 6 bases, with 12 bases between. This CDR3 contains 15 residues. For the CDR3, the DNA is TGTGCCAGTAGTATCTGGGGGCGGATGGCCAACGTCCTGACTTTC. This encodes CASSIWGRMANVLTF.

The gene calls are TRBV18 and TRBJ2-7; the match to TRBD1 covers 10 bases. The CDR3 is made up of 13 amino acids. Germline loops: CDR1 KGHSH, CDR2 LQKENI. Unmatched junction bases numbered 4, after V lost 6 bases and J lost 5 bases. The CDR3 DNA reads TGTGCCAGCTCCGACAGGGGGCTAGACGAGCAGTACTTC. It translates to CASSDRGLDEQYF.

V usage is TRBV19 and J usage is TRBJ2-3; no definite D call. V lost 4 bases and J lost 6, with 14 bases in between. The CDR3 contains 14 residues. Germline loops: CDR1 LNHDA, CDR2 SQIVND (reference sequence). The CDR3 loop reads CASSSQSGQDTQYF. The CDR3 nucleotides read TGTGCCAGTAGTAGTCAGAGTGGGCAGGATACGCAGTATTTT. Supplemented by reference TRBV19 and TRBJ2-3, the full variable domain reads DGGITQSPKYLFRKEGQNVTLSCEQNLNHDAMYWYRQDPGQGLRLIYYSQIVNDFQKGDIAEGYSVSREKKESFPLTVTSAQKNPTAFYLCASSSQSGQDTQYFGPGTRLTVL.

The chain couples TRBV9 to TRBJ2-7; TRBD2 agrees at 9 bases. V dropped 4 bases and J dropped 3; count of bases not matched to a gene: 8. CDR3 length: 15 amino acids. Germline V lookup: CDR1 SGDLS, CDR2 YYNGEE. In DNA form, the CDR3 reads TGTGCCAGCAGCCCGGGACTAGCACTGAACTACGAGCAGTACTTC. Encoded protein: CASSPGLALNYEQYF. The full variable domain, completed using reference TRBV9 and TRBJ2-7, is DSGVTQTPKHLITATGQRVTLRCSPRSGDLSVYWYQQSLDQGLQFLIQYYNGEERAKGNILERFSAQQFPDLHSELNLSSLELGDSALYFCASSPGLALNYEQYFGPGTRLTVT.

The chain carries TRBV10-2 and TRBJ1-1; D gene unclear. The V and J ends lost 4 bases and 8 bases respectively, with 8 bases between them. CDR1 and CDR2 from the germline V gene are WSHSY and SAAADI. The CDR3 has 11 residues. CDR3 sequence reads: CASSASIEAFF. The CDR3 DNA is TGCGCCAGCAGTGCCTCTATCGAAGCTTTCTTT.

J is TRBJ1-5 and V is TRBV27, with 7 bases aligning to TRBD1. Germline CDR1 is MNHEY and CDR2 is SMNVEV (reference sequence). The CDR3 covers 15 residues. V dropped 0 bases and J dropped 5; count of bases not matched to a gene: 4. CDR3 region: CASSLSSTGHQPQHF. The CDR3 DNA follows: TGTGCCAGCAGTTTATCATCGACAGGGCATCAGCCCCAGCATTTT.

Here the CDR3 reads CASSQDRLRGNTIYF. In DNA, the CDR3 is TGTGCCAGCAGCCAAGACAGACTGCGGGGAAACACCATATATTTT. The chain carries TRBV3-1 (or the pseudogene TRBV3-2) and TRBJ1-3; unclear D gene. The germline V gene encodes CDR1 LGHDT and CDR2 YNNKEL (reference sequence). Trimming removed 0 bases at V and 4 bases at J, with 10 bases between. The CDR3 is made up of 15 amino acids.

The CDR3 sequence: CASSLDNGRQETQYF. In DNA, the CDR3 is TGTGCCAGCAGCTTAGATAATGGCAGGCAAGAGACCCAGTACTTC. The V gene is TRBV11-3, the J gene TRBJ2-5; D gene ambiguous. This CDR3 spans 15 amino acids. V was pared by 0 bases and J by 2 bases, with 10 bases between. Per germline, CDR1 SGHNT and CDR2 YENEEA.

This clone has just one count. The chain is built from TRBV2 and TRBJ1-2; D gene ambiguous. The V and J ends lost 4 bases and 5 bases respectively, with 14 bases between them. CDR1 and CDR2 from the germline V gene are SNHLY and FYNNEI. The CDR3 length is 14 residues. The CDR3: CASSGGLGGYGYTF. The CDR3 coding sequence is TGTGCCAGCAGTGGGGGTTTAGGAGGGTATGGCTACACCTTC.

This chain's CDR3 is CATSRDLLAGLGYGYTF. The CDR3 region has the DNA TGTGCCACCAGCAGAGATCTGCTCGCAGGGCTAGGGTATGGCTACACCTTC. This chain links TRBV15 with TRBJ1-2, with D maybe TRBD1 (5 bases). The CDR3 covers 17 residues. The V gene lost 0 bases and the J gene lost 5 bases, with 19 bases spanning the gap. Germline V lookup: CDR1 LNHNV, CDR2 YYDKDF (reference sequence).

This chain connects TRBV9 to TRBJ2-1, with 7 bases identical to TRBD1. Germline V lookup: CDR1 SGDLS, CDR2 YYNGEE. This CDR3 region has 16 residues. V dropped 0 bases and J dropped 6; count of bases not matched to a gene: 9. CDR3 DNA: TGTGCCAGCAGCGTAGGAGGAAGGGGGCGAACCAATGAGCAGTTCTTC. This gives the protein CASSVGGRGRTNEQFF.

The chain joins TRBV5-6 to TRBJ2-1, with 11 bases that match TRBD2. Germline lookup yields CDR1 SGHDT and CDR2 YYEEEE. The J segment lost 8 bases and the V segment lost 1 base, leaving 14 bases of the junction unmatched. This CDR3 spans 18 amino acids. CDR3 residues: CASSLFTSGRWGRDEQFF. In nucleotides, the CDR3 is TGTGCCAGCAGCTTGTTCACTAGCGGGAGATGGGGGAGAGATGAGCAGTTCTTC. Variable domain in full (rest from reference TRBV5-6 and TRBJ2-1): DAGVTQSPTHLIKTRGQQVTLRCSPKSGHDTVSWYQQALGQGPQFIFQYYEEEERQRGNFPDRFSGHQFPNYSSELNVNALLLGDSALYLCASSLFTSGRWGRDEQFFGPGTRLTVL.

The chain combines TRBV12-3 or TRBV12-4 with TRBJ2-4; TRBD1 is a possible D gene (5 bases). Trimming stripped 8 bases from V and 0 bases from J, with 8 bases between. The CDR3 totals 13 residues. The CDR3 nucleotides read TGTGCCAGCTCAGGGATAGCCAAAAACATTCAGTACTTC. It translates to CASSGIAKNIQYF.

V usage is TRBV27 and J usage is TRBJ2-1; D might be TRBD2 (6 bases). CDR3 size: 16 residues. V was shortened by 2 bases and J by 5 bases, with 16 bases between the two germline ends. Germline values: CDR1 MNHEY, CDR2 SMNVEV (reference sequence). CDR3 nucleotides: TGTGCCAGCAGTTTAGGTTCTGGGGGGTTGCACAATGAGCAGTTCTTC. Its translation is CASSLGSGGLHNEQFF.

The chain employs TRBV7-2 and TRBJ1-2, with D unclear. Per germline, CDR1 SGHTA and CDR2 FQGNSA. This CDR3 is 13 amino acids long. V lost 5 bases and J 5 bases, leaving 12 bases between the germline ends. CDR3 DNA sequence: TGTGCCAGCAGCGGAGCGGGAGGTTATGGCTACACCTTC. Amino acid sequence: CASSGAGGYGYTF. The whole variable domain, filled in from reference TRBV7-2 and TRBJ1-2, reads GAGVSQSPSNKVTEKGKDVELRCDPISGHTALYWYRQSLGQGLEFLIYFQGNSAPDKSGLPSDRFSAERTGGSVSTLTIQRTQQEDSAVYLCASSGAGGYGYTFGSGTRLTVV.

CDR3 sequence: CASRQDQGPDEQFF. The CDR3 nucleotides are TGTGCCAGCAGACAAGATCAGGGTCCTGATGAGCAGTTCTTC. This chain uses TRBV5-5 with TRBJ2-1, with D perhaps TRBD1 (5 bases). The germline gives CDR1 SGHKS, CDR2 YYEKEE (reference sequence). The V and J ends lost 5 bases and 8 bases respectively, with 17 bases between them. CDR3 length equals 14 residues.

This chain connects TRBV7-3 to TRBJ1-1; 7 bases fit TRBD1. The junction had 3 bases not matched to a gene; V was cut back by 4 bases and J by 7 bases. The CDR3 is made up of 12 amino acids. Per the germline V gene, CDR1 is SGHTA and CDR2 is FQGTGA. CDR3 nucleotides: TGTGCCAGCAGCTCAAGACAGGGTGAAGCTTTCTTT. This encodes CASSSRQGEAFF.

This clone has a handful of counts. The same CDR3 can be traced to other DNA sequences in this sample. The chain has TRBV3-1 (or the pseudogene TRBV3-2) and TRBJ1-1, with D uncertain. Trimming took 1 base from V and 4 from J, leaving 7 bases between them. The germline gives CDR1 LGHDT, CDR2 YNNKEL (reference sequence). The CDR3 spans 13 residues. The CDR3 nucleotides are TGTGCCAGCAGCCAAGTTCGAGGCACTGAAGCTTTCTTT. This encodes CASSQVRGTEAFF.

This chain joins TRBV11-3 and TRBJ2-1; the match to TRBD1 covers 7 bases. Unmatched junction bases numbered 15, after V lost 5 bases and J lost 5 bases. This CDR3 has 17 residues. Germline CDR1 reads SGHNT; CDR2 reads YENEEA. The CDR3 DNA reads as TGTGCCAGCAGCACGATGTCCCCGGGACAGCCCAACAATGAGCAGTTCTTC. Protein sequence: CASSTMSPGQPNNEQFF. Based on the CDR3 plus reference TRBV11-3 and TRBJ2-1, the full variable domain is EAGVVQSPRYKIIEKKQPVAFWCNPISGHNTLYWYLQNLGQGPELLIRYENEEAVDDSQLPKDRFSAERLKGVDSTLKIQPAELGDSAVYLCASSTMSPGQPNNEQFFGPGTRLTVL.

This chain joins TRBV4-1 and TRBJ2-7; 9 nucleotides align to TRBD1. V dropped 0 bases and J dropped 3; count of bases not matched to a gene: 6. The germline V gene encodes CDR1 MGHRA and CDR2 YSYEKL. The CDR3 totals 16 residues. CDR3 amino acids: CASSQDRGTGFYEQYF. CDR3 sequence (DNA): TGCGCCAGCAGCCAAGATAGAGGGACAGGGTTCTACGAGCAGTACTTC.

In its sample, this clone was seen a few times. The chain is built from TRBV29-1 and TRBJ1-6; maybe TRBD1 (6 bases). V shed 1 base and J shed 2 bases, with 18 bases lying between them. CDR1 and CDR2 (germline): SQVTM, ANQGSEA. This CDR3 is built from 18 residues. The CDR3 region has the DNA TGCAGCGTTGAAGCCATCACAGGGATTAACGCCTATAATTCACCCCTCCACTTT. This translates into CSVEAITGINAYNSPLHF.

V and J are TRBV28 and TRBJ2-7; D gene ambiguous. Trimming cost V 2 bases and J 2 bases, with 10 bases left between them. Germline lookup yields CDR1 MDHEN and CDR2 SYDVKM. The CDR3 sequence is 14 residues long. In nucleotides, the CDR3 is TGTGCCAGCAGTTTACGGTCAGCGACCTACGAGCAGTACTTC. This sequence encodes CASSLRSATYEQYF.

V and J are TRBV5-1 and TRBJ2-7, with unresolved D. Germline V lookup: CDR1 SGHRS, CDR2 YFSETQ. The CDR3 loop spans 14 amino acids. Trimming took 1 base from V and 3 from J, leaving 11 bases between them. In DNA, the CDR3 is TGCGCCAGCAGCTTGAGGAGCGATAGCTACGAGCAGTACTTC. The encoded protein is CASSLRSDSYEQYF.